This T cell receptor beta chain was retrieved from a study of lymphopenia after photon versus proton radiotherapy. V lost 0 bases, J lost 5 bases, and 5 bases stayed unmatched. The CDR3 is 14 residues long. The germline V gene has CDR1 SGHRS and CDR2 YFSETQ. Sequencing used immunoSEQ multiplex PCR; TCRdb keeps in-frame clones, though not all of them. The table shows tens of thousands of clones, with under 90% occurring only once. This TCR was recovered from a man between 50 and 59 years old with gastric cancer. This chain joins TRBV5-1 and TRBJ2-7; 7 nucleotides agree with TRBD1. Sequencing used peripheral blood, obtained from a patient treated with photon-based radiotherapy. This CDR3 is CASSLGQGLNEQYF. CDR3 nucleotide sequence: TGCGCCAGCAGCTTGGGACAGGGTTTGAACGAGCAGTACTTC. The full variable domain, its missing parts supplied by reference TRBV5-1 and TRBJ2-7, is KAGVTQTPRYLIKTRGQQVTLSCSPISGHRSVSWYQQTPGQGLQFLFEYFSETQRNKGNFPGRFSGRQFSNSRSEMNVSTLELGDSALYLCASSLGQGLNEQYFGPGTRLTVT.